The T cell receptor (beta chain) under discussion was sequenced for a study of T cells expressing NK-cell markers. The CDR3 has 14 amino acids. Germline V gives CDR1 LGHDT, CDR2 YNNKEL (reference sequence). In the case of this clonotype: No antigen is known for it.

The authors generated TCR beta cDNA through 5'RACE template switching with UMIs. TCRdb re-called the 5' RACE reads and catalogs CDR3 proteins one per entry, DNA excluded. The sample yields about 21,000 distinct CDR3 sequences, of which the top ten take up over 50%. Findings and limits, study-wide: Dominant NKG2C+ clonotypes in five to seven donors made up roughly 1.0-7.0% of CD8+ T cells.

The TCR comes from a man aged 18-70 years in good health. The chain couples TRBV3-1 to TRBJ2-1; no DNA is available, so the TRBD1 call from TCRdb remains unchecked. Sample: blood T cells: a sorted CD56 or NKG2C T cell subset, CD4+ or CD8+ T cells, or bulk PBMC T cells (not recorded which). CDR3 loop: CASSQFNRGAEQFF.